This T cell receptor (beta chain) stems from a study of regulatory T cells. As concerns this clone: Antigen unknown.

Study findings and constraints: Hydrophobic residues at CDR3 positions 6 and 7 were enriched in conventional CD4+ T cells of CD3G-deficient patients. Regulatory T cells showed the strongest V-J pair restriction and V/J gene skewing among patient repertoires.

Trimming took off 4 bases at V and 6 bases at J, with 18 bases between the two ends. The CDR3 length is 16 residues. Per germline, CDR1 LNHDA and CDR2 SQIVND (reference sequence). All CD3G-deficient patients showed autoimmunity, more severe in two. Primers: 52 TRBV forward and 13 TRBJ reverse. Clones were sequenced by immunoSEQ multiplex PCR, and TCRdb holds only the in-frame ones, with some missing. There are about 23,000 clones in the sample; more than 70% occur only once, and roughly 1.3% lies in the top ten. The sample consisted of conventional CD4+ T cells sorted from blood. The clonotype comes from a child younger than 18 with CD3G deficiency. The chain uses TRBV19 and TRBJ2-2; D is perhaps TRBD1 (5 bases). CDR3 loop: CASSTGATVKAGELFF. CDR3 coding DNA: TGTGCCAGTAGTACTGGGGCGACGGTGAAGGCCGGGGAGCTGTTTTTT.